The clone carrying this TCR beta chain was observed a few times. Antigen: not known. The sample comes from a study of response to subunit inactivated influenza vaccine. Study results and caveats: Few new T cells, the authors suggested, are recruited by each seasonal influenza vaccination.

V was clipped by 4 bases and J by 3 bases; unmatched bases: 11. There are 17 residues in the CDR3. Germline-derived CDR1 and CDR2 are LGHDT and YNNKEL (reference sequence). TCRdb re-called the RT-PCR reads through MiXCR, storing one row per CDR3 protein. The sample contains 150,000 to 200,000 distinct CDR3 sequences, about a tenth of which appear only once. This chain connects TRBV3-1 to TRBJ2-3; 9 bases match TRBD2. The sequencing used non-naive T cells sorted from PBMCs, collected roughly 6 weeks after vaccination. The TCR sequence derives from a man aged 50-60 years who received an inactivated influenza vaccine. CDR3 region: CASSRLWAGGQTDTQYF. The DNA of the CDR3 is TGTGCCAGCAGCCGCCTTTGGGCGGGGGGGCAAACAGATACGCAGTATTTT.